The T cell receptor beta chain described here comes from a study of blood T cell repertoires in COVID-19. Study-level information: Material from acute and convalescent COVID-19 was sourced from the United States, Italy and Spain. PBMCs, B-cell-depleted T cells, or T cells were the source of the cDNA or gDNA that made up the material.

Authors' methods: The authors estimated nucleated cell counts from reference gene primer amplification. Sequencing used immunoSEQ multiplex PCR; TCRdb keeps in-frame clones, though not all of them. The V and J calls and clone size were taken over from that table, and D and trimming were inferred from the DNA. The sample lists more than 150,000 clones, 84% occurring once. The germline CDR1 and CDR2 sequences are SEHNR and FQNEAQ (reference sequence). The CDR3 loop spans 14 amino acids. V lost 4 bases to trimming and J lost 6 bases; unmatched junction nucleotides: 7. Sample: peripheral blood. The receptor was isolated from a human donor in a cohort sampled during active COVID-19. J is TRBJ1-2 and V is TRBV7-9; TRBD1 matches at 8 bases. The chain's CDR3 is CASSWTGRDDGYTF. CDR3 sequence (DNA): TGTGCCAGCAGCTGGACAGGGAGGGACGATGGCTACACCTTC. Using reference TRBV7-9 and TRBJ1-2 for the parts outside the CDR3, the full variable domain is DTGVSQNPRHKITKRGQNVTFRCDPISEHNRLYWYRQTLGQGPEFLTYFQNEAQLEKSRLLSDRFSAERPKGSFSTLEIQRTEQGDSAMYLCASSWTGRDDGYTFGSGTRLTVV.